This TCR beta chain was recorded in a study of blood T cells in healthy people across ages. Study summary: Every two T cells gave about one barcoded beta molecule via template switching. Study observations and caveats: TCR beta diversity per million T cells fell roughly linearly with age.

A second PCR of roughly 7 to 11 cycles used a sample-barcoded 5' primer and a J-beta primer mix. TCRdb passed the 5' RACE reads through MiXCR, listing each CDR3 protein once. The table records some 1 million distinct CDR3 sequences, around 43% of them present only once. The CDR3 is made up of 13 amino acids. Germline loops: CDR1 MNHNY, CDR2 SVGAGI (reference sequence). The trim removed 2 bases at V and 11 bases at J, leaving 7 bases unmatched. To note about this clonotype: Its antigen is currently unknown.

This rearrangement joins TRBV6-6 to TRBJ1-1, with 8 bases aligning to TRBD1. This TCR was recovered from a woman aged 55 to 70 in good health. Sample: blood. In DNA, the CDR3 is TGTGCCAGCAGTTACGGGCAGGGGGCATTGGCTTTCTTT. Its translation is CASSYGQGALAFF.